This T cell receptor beta chain was identified in a study of shared clonotypes between healthy human individuals. General study results and limits: Blood was the only sampled material, and tissue repertoires likely differ.

A word on this clone: What it recognizes is unknown.

For genomic DNA, unsorted samples relied on tens of millions of PBMCs. The ends lost 3 bases at V and 6 bases at J; junction bases unmatched: 4. The CDR3 spans 14 residues. CDR1 is SGHTA, CDR2 FQGTGA, per germline. The assay used deep level. Unsorted PBMC samples were amplified in replicate PCRs containing approximately 300 ng DNA, about 28,000 T cell genomes. The table came from immunoSEQ multiplex PCR; TCRdb's copy has only in-frame clones and leaves some out. The data show about 510,000 clones, 70% to 80% seen once. The rearrangement joins TRBV7-3 to TRBJ2-1; 8 bases line up with TRBD2. The specimen sequenced was PBMCs. This receptor was identified in a woman in her forties in good health. Some clones in this sample may be carry-over from other donors' samples. CDR3 in DNA: TGTGCCAGCAGCTTGGGACTAGGATCCAATGAGCAGTTCTTC. Its translation is CASSLGLGSNEQFF.